This T cell receptor (beta chain) was identified during a study of CD8 T cells in Susac syndrome. About this clonotype: Its antigen is unidentified.

Germline V gene data show CDR1 as SGHRS and CDR2 as YFSETQ. V gave up 4 bases and J gave up 4 bases, with 17 bases separating them. This CDR3 region has 15 residues. Whole-study findings and limits: Clonal expansion did not appear in Susac syndrome CD4+ T cell repertoires.

An input of 0.5 to 1 ug of RNA was subjected to reverse transcription using random hexamers. MiXCR was run by TCRdb on the immunoSEQ multiplex PCR reads, yielding one entry per CDR3 protein. This table holds hundreds of thousands of distinct CDR3 sequences, roughly 93% found once. The gene calls are TRBV5-1 and TRBJ1-1; D call uncertain. The sequenced sample consisted of CD4+ T cells from PBMCs. The origin of this receptor is a human donor with Susac syndrome. The CDR3 loop is CASSPGRVGSTEAFF. Here the CDR3 DNA reads TGCGCCAGCAGCCCCGGCCGGGTGGGGTCCACTGAAGCTTTCTTT.